This TCR beta chain was recorded in a study of blood T cells in healthy people across ages. This CDR3 contains 14 residues. V gave up 1 base and J gave up 1 base, with 5 bases separating them. The germline gives CDR1 KGHSH, CDR2 LQKENI. Sample-barcoded 5' priming and a J-beta primer mix drove a second PCR of about 6 to 12 cycles. In TCRdb, the 5' RACE reads were re-called with MiXCR into one record per CDR3 protein. The sample includes under 2,000,000 distinct CDR3 sequences, about 50% seen only once; the top ten take less than 2.5%. This clonotype was seen only once. The sequence was collected from a woman between 40 and 55 years old in good health. Material for sequencing was blood. The chain joins TRBV18 to TRBJ1-5; D not certain. The CDR3 sequence: CASSPLQSNQPQHF. The CDR3 DNA is TGTGCCAGCTCACCACTACAGAGCAATCAGCCCCAGCATTTT.